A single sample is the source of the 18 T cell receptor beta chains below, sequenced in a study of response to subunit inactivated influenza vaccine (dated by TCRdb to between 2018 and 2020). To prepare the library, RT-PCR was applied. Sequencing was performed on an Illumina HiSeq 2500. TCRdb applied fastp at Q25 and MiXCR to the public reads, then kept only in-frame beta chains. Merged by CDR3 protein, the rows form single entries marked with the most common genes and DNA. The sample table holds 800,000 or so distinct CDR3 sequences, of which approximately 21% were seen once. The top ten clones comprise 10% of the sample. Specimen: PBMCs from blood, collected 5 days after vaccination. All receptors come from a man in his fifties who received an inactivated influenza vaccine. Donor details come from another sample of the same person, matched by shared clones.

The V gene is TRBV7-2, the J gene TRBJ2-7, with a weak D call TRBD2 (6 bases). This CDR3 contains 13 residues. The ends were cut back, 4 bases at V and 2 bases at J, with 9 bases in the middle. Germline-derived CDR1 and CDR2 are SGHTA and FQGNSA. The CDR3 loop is CASSWGEAYEQYF. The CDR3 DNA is TGTGCCAGCAGCTGGGGGGAAGCCTACGAGCAGTACTTC. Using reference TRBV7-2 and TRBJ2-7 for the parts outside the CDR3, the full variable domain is GAGVSQSPSNKVTEKGKDVELRCDPISGHTALYWYRQSLGQGLEFLIYFQGNSAPDKSGLPSDRFSAERTGGSVSTLTIQRTQQEDSAVYLCASSWGEAYEQYFGPGTRLTVT.

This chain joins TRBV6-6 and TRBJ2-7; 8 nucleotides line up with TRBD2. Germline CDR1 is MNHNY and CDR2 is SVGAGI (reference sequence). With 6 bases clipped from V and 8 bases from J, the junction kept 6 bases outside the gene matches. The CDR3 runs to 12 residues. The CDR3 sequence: CASSPGLGKQYF. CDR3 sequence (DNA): TGTGCCAGCAGCCCGGGACTAGGAAAGCAGTACTTC.

The chain's CDR3 is CASSSLRGYEQYF. Here the CDR3 DNA reads TGCGCCAGCAGCTCACTTCGGGGCTACGAGCAGTACTTC. The chain has TRBV5-1 and TRBJ2-7, with a possible D match to TRBD2 (5 bases). In germline, CDR1 is SGHRS, CDR2 YFSETQ. Trimming pared 3 bases from V and 3 bases from J, leaving 10 bases between. This CDR3 region has 13 residues.

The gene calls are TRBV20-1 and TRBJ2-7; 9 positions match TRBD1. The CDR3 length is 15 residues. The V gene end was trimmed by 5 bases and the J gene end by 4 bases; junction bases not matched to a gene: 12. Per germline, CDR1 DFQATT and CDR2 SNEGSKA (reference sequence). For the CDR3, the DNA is TGCAGTGCTCCATCGGGACAGGGTGTCTCGTACGAGCAGTACTTC. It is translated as CSAPSGQGVSYEQYF.

The CDR3 sequence is CATRLAEQETQYF. Written as DNA, the CDR3 is TGTGCCACCAGACTAGCGGAACAAGAGACCCAGTACTTC. J is TRBJ2-5 and V is TRBV2, with TRBD2 identical over 9 bases. The CDR3 has 13 residues. CDR1 is SNHLY, CDR2 FYNNEI, per germline. V dropped 10 bases and J dropped 2; count of bases not matched to a gene: 5.

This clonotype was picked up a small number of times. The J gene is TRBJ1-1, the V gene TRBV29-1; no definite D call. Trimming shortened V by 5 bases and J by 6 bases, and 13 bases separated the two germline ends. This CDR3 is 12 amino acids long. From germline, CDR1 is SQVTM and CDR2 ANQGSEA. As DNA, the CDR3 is TGCAGCGTTTTCTGGGAAAAGGCTGAAGCTTTCTTT. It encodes CSVFWEKAEAFF.

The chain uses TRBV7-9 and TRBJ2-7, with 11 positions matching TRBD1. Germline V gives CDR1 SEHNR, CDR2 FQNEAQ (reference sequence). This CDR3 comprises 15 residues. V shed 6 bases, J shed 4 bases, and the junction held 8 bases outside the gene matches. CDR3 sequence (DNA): TGTGCCAGCAGTTCCCCCGGGACAGGGGGTTACGAGCAGTACTTC. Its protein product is CASSSPGTGGYEQYF.

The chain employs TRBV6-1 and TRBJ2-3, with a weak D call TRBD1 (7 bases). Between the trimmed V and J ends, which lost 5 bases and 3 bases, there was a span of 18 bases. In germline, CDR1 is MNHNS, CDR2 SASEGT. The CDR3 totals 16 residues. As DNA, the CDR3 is TGTGCCAGCAGTAGGGCGGGACAGCAAGCGACAGATACGCAGTATTTT. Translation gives CASSRAGQQATDTQYF.

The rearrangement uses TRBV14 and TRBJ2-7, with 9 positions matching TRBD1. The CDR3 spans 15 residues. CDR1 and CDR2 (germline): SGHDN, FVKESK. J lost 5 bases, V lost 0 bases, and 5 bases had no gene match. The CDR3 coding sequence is TGTGCCAGCAGCCAAGATCTAGGGACAGGGAACGAGCAGTACTTC. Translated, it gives CASSQDLGTGNEQYF.

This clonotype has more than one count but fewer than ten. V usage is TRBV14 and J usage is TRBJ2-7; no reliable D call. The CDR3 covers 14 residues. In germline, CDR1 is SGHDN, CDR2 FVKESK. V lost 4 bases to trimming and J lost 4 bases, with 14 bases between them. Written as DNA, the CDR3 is TGTGCCAGCAGCCTCAGCGCCGCTATGTACGAGCAGTACTTC. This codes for CASSLSAAMYEQYF. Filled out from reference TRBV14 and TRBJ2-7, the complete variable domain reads EAGVTQFPSHSVIEKGQTVTLRCDPISGHDNLYWYRRVMGKEIKFLLHFVKESKQDESGMPNNRFLAERTGGTYSTLKVQPAELEDSGVYFCASSLSAAMYEQYFGPGTRLTVT.

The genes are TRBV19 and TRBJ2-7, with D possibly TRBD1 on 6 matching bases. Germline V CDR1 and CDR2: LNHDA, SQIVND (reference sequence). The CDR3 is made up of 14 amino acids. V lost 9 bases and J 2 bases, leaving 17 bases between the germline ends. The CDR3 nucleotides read TGTGCCAGCAGTTCCCGGGACAAGACCTACGAGCAGTACTTC. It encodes CASSSRDKTYEQYF.

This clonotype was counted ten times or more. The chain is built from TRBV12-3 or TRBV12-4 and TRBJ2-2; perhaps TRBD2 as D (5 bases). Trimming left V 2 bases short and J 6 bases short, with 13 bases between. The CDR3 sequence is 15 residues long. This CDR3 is CASSLMTTGPGELFF. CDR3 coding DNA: TGTGCCAGCAGTTTAATGACTACCGGTCCCGGGGAGCTGTTTTTT.

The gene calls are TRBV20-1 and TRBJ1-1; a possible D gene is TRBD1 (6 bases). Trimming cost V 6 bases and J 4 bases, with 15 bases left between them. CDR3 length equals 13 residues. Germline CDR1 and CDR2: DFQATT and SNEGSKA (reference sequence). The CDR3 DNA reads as TGCAGTGCCGGAGGGGGGCTGGCCACTGAAGCTTTCTTT. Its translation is CSAGGGLATEAFF.

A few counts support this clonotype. The CDR3 nucleotides are TGCAGTGCCCTATTACTAGCGGCCTCCTACAATGAGCAGTTCTTC. This translates into CSALLLAASYNEQFF. V usage is TRBV20-1 and J usage is TRBJ2-1; TRBD2 agrees at 8 bases. This CDR3 has 15 amino acids. The germline V gene encodes CDR1 DFQATT and CDR2 SNEGSKA (reference sequence). The V and J ends lost 6 bases and 0 bases, in that order; junction bases with no gene match: 7.

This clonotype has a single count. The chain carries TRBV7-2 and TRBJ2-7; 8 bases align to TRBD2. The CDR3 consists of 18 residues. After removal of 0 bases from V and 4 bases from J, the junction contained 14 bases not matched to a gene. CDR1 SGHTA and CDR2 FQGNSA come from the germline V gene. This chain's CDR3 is CASSLAVSYGLAPYEQYF. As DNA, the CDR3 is TGTGCCAGCAGCTTAGCGGTGTCGTATGGACTAGCTCCGTACGAGCAGTACTTC.

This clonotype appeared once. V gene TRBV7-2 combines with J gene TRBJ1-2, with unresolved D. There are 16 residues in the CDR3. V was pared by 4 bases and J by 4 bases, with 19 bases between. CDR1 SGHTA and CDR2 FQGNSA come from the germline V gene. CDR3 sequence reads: CASSSGSRVSGYGYTF. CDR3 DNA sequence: TGTGCCAGCAGCTCAGGAAGCCGGGTCAGCGGCTATGGCTACACCTTC. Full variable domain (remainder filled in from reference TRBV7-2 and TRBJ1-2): GAGVSQSPSNKVTEKGKDVELRCDPISGHTALYWYRQSLGQGLEFLIYFQGNSAPDKSGLPSDRFSAERTGGSVSTLTIQRTQQEDSAVYLCASSSGSRVSGYGYTFGSGTRLTVV.

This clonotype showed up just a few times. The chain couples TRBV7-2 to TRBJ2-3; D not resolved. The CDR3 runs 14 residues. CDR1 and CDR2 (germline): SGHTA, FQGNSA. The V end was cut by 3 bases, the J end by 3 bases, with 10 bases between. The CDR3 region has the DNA TGTGCCAGCAGCTTGGGGATGGGGACAGATACGCAGTATTTT. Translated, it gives CASSLGMGTDTQYF.

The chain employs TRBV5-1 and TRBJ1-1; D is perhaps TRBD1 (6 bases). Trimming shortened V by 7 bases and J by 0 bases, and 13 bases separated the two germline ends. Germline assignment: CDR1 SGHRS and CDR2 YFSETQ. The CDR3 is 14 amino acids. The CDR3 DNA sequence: TGCGCCAGCGGGGAACAGGGACTGAACACTGAAGCTTTCTTT. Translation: CASGEQGLNTEAFF.